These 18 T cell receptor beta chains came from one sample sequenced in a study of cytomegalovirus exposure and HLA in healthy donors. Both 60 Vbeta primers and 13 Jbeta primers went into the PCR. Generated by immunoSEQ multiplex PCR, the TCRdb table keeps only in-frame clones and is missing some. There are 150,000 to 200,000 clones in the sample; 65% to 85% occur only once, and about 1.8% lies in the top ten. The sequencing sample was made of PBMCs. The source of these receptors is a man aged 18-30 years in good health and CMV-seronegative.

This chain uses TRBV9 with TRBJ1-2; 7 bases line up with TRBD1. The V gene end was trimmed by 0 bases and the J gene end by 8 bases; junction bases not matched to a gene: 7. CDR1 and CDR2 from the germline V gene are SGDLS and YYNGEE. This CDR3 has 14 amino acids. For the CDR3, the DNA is TGTGCCAGCAGCGTAGGGGCAGGGGGGTCCGGCTACACCTTC. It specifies CASSVGAGGSGYTF. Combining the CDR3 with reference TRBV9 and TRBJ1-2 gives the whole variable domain DSGVTQTPKHLITATGQRVTLRCSPRSGDLSVYWYQQSLDQGLQFLIQYYNGEERAKGNILERFSAQQFPDLHSELNLSSLELGDSALYFCASSVGAGGSGYTFGSGTRLTVV.

CDR3 DNA sequence: TGTGCCAGCCAAGGAACAGCCCAAGAGACCCAGTACTTC. Its translation: CASQGTAQETQYF. The rearrangement joins TRBV9 to TRBJ2-5; D is uncertain. The CDR3 consists of 13 residues. V lost 7 bases, J lost 1 base, and 11 bases lay in between. The germline CDR1 and CDR2 sequences are SGDLS and YYNGEE.

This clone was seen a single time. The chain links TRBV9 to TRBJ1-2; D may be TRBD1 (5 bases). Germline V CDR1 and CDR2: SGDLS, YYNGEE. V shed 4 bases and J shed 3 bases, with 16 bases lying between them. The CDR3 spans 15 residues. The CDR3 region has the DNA TGTGCCAGCAGCCCGAGCGGGACGCTATACTATGGCTACACCTTC. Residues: CASSPSGTLYYGYTF.

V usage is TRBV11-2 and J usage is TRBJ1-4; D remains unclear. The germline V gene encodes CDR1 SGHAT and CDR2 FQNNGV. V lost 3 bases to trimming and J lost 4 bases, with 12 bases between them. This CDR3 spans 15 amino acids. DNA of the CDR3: TGTGCCAGCAGCTTCGATGGGAGAGTTAATGAAAAACTGTTTTTT. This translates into CASSFDGRVNEKLFF.

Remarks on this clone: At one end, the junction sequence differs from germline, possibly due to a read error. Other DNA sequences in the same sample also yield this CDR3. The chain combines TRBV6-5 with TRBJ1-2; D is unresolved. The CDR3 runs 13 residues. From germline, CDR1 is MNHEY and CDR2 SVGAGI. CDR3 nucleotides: TGTGCCAGCACTGCAACTCCATACTATGGCTACACTTTC. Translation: CASTATPYYGYTF.

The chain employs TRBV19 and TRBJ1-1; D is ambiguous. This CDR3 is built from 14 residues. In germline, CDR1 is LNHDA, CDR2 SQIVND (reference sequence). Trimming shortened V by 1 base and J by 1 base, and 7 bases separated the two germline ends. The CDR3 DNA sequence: TGTGCCAGTAGTATAGGCGCAGGGAACACTGAAGCTTTCTTT. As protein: CASSIGAGNTEAFF.

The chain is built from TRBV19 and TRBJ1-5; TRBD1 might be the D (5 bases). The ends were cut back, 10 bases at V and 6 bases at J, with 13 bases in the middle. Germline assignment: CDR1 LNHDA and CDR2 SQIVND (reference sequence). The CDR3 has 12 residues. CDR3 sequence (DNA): TGTGCCACCCACGCGGGGGGTCAGCCCCAGCATTTT. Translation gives CATHAGGQPQHF.

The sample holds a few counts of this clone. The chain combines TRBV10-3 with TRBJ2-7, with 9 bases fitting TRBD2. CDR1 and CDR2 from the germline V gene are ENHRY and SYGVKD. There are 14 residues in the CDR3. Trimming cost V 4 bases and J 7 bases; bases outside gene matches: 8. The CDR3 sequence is CAISGLAGGDEQYF. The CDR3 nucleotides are TGTGCCATCAGTGGATTGGCGGGAGGGGATGAGCAGTACTTC.

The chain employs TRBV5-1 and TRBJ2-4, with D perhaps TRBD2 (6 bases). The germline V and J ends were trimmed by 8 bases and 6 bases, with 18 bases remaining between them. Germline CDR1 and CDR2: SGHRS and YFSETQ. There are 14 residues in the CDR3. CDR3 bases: TGCGCCAGTAACCCGGGGGACGGGGTAAACATTCAGTACTTC. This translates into CASNPGDGVNIQYF.

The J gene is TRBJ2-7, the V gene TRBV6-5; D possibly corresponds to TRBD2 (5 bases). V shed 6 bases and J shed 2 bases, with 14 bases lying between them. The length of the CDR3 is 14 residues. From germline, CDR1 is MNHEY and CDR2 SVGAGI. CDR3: CASRPKRVPYEQYF. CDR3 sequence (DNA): TGTGCCAGCAGGCCTAAGAGGGTCCCCTACGAGCAGTACTTC.

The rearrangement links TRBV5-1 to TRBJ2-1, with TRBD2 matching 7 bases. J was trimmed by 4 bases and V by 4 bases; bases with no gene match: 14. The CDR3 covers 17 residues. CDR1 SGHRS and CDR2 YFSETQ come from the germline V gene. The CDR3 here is CASSQRGGTGVYNEQFF. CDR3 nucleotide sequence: TGCGCCAGCAGCCAACGGGGAGGGACTGGGGTATACAATGAGCAGTTCTTC.

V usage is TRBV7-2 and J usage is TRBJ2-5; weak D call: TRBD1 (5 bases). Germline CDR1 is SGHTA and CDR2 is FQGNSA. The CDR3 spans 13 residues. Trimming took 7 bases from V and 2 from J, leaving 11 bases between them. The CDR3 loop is CASNGHTQETQYF. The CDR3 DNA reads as TGTGCCAGCAACGGACATACTCAAGAGACCCAGTACTTC.

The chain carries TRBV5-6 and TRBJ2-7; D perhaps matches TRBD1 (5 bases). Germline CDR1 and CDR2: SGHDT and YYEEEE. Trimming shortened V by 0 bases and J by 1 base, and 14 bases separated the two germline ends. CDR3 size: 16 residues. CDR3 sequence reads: CASSLGGRVSSYEQYF. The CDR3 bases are TGTGCCAGCAGCTTGGGGGGCAGGGTTTCGTCCTACGAGCAGTACTTC.

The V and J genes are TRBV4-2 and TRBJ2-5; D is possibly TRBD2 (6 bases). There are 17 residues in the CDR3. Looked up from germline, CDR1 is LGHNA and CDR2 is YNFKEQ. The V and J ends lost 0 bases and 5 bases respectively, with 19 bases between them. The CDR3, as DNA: TGTGCCAGCAGCCAAGAGCCCCCAAAACTAGGAGGGGAGACCCAGTACTTC. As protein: CASSQEPPKLGGETQYF.

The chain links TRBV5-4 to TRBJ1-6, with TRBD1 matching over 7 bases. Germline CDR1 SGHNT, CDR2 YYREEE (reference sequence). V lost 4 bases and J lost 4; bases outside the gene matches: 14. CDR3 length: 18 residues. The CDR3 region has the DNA TGTGCCAGCAGCGCATACGGGACAGAGATACAGTATAATTCACCCCTCCACTTT. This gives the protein CASSAYGTEIQYNSPLHF.

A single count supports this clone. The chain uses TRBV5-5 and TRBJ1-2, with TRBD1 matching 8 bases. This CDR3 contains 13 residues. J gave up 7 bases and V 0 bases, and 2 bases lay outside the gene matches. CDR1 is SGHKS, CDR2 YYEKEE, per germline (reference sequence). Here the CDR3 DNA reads TGTGCCAGCAGCTTGGGACAGGGGTTTGGCTACACCTTC. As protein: CASSLGQGFGYTF.

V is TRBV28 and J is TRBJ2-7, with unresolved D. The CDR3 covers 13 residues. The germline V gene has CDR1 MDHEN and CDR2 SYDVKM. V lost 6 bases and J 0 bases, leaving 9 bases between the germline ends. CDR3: CASSPRSSYEQYF. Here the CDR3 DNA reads TGTGCCAGCAGCCCCAGAAGCTCCTACGAGCAGTACTTC.

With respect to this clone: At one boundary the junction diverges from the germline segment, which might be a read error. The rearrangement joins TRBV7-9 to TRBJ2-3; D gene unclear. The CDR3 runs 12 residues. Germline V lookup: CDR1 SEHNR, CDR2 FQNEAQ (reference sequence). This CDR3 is CSSSPVTDTQYF. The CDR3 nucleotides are TGTTCCAGCAGCCCCGTAACAGATACGCAGTATTTT.